These 6 T cell receptor beta chains were all obtained from the same sample, sequenced in a study of T cells in localized non-small cell lung cancer. The method was immunoSEQ multiplex PCR; TCRdb's version includes in-frame clones alone and lacks a portion of them. The table includes approximately 30,000 clones, roughly nine tenths detected once. Sequenced here: peripheral blood mononuclear cells, sampled before any cancer treatment. Receptor source: a man between 40 and 69 years old with stage III lung adenocarcinoma.

The CDR3 sequence is CASRSQETQYF. The CDR3, as DNA: TGCGCCAGCAGGTCCCAAGAGACCCAGTACTTC. This chain joins TRBV5-1 and TRBJ2-5; D remains ambiguous. Germline assignment: CDR1 SGHRS and CDR2 YFSETQ. This CDR3 is built from 11 residues. V was pared by 5 bases and J by 1 base, with 3 bases between.

This clone was observed a few times. The chain recombines TRBV12-5 with TRBJ2-2; no clear D gene. The CDR3 runs 13 residues. Trimming cost V 1 base and J 4 bases, with 4 bases left between them. CDR1 and CDR2 from the germline V gene are LGHNT and FRNRAP. The CDR3 DNA sequence: TGTGCTAGTGGTTTGGGGACCACCGGGGAGCTGTTTTTT. Amino acids: CASGLGTTGELFF.

The rearrangement joins TRBV7-9 to TRBJ1-1, with D maybe TRBD1 (6 bases). The V and J ends lost 5 bases and 11 bases respectively, with 15 bases between them. CDR1 SEHNR and CDR2 FQNEAQ come from the germline V gene (reference sequence). This CDR3 region has 12 residues. CDR3 nucleotides: TGTGCCAGCAGCATTACGACAGGTGGGGCTTTCTTT. Protein product: CASSITTGGAFF.

As regards this clone: The sample contains more than one DNA sequence encoding this CDR3. The gene calls are TRBV7-9 and TRBJ2-5, with D maybe TRBD2 (6 bases). Trimming left V 1 base short and J 4 bases short, with 16 bases between. The CDR3 is 16 residues long. The V gene's germline CDR1 is SEHNR and CDR2 FQNEAQ (reference sequence). The CDR3, as DNA: TGTGCCAGCAGCTTAGTGGTCGGGGGTGCGCGAGAGACCCAGTACTTC. Its protein product is CASSLVVGGARETQYF.

Comment on this clone: The junction shows a germline mismatch at one end, possibly a read error. The chain recombines TRBV19 with TRBJ1-2; 8 nucleotides line up with TRBD1. The germline CDR1 and CDR2 sequences are LNHDA and SQIVND (reference sequence). The CDR3 contains 16 residues. The CDR3: CASSKRTIGQGDGYTF. The CDR3 DNA sequence: TGTGCCAGCAGTAAACGAACGATCGGACAGGGCGATGGCTACACCTTC. Variable domain in full (rest from reference TRBV19 and TRBJ1-2): DGGITQSPKYLFRKEGQNVTLSCEQNLNHDAMYWYRQDPGQGLRLIYYSQIVNDFQKGDIAEGYSVSREKKESFPLTVTSAQKNPTAFYLCASSKRTIGQGDGYTFGSGTRLTVV.

This clone was picked up one time. This sequence joins TRBV7-9 and TRBJ2-1; D gene ambiguous. The CDR3 totals 15 residues. The germline V gene has CDR1 SEHNR and CDR2 FQNEAQ (reference sequence). V was pared by 2 bases and J by 5 bases, with 13 bases between. The CDR3 DNA is TGTGCCAGCAGCTTACGTGGGCAGCGAAACAATGAGCAGTTCTTC. Translating gives CASSLRGQRNNEQFF. Based on the CDR3 plus reference TRBV7-9 and TRBJ2-1, the full variable domain is DTGVSQNPRHKITKRGQNVTFRCDPISEHNRLYWYRQTLGQGPEFLTYFQNEAQLEKSRLLSDRFSAERPKGSFSTLEIQRTEQGDSAMYLCASSLRGQRNNEQFFGPGTRLTVL.